The 3 T cell receptor beta chains listed next were all sequenced from one sample in a study of cytomegalovirus exposure and HLA in healthy donors. PCR was performed using 60 Vbeta and 13 Jbeta primers. Profiling relied on immunoSEQ multiplex PCR, and the TCRdb table lists in-frame clones only, not all of them. This table has some 110,000 clones, over 60% appearing once. Material for sequencing was PBMCs. Receptors were obtained from a man under 40 in good health and CMV-seropositive.

The J gene is TRBJ2-3, the V gene TRBV5-1; 7 bases align to TRBD1. CDR1 and CDR2 from the germline V gene are SGHRS and YFSETQ. The CDR3 runs to 14 residues. V trimming: 2 bases; J trimming: 5 bases; junction bases outside the gene matches: 5. CDR3 sequence reads: CASSLEGAKDTQYF. The CDR3 DNA is TGCGCCAGCAGCTTAGAGGGGGCTAAAGATACGCAGTATTTT.

The gene calls are TRBV7-3 and TRBJ1-1; D is uncertain. Trimming took 5 bases from V and 0 from J, leaving 16 bases between them. The CDR3 is made up of 16 amino acids. CDR1 and CDR2 (germline): SGHTA, FQGTGA. CDR3 nucleotide sequence: TGTGCCAGCAGCCTCTATGCACCAGGTCTGAACACTGAAGCTTTCTTT. Translation gives CASSLYAPGLNTEAFF.

The rearrangement joins TRBV27 to TRBJ1-3; the D is unclear. The V end lost 5 bases, the J end lost 6 bases, and 8 bases lay between the germline ends. Germline V gene sequence: CDR1 MNHEY, CDR2 SMNVEV (reference sequence). CDR3 length: 12 residues. The CDR3 DNA follows: TGTGCCAGCAGTCCTCGCGTAAACACCATATATTTT. Its protein product is CASSPRVNTIYF.